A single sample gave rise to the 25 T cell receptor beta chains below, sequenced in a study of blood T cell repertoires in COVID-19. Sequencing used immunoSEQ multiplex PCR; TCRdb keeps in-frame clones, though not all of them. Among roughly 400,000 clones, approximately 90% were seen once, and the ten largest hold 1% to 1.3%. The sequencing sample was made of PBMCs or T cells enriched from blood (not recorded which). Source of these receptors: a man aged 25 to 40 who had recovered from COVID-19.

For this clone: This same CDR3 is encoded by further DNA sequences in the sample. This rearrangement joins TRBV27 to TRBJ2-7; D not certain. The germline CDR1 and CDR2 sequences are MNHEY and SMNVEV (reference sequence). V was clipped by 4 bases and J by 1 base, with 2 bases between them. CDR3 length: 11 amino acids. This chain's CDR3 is CASSSSYEQYF. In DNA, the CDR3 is TGTGCCAGCAGTTCATCCTACGAGCAGTACTTC.

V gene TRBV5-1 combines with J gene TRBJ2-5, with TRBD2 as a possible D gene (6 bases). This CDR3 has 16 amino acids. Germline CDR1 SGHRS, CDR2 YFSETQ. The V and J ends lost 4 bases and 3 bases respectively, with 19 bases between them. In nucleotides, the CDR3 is TGCGCCAGCAGCCCGGGGGTGGCTAGCCCAAAAGAGACCCAGTACTTC. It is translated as CASSPGVASPKETQYF.

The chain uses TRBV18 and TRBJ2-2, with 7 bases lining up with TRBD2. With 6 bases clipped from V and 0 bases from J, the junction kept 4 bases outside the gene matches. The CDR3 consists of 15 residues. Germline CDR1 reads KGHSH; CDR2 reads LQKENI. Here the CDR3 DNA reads TGTGCCAGCTCGCGGGAGAGGGCGAACACCGGGGAGCTGTTTTTT. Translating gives CASSRERANTGELFF.

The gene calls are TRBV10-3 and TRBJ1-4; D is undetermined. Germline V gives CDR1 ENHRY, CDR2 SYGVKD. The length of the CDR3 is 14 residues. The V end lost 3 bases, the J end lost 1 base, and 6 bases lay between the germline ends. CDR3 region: CAISDPGTNEKLFF. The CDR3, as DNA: TGTGCCATCAGTGACCCCGGAACTAATGAAAAACTGTTTTTT.

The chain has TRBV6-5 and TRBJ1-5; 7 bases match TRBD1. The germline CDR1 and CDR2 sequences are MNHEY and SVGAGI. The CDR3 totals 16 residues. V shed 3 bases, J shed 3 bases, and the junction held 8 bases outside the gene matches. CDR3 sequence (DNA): TGTGCCAGCAGTTATACTCGGGGACAGACCAATCAGCCCCAGCATTTT. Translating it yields CASSYTRGQTNQPQHF.

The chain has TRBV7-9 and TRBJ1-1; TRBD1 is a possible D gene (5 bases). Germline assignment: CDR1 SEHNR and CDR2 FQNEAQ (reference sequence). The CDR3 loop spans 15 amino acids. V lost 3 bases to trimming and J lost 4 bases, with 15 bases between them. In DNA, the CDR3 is TGTGCCAGCAGCTTGCTTTTGGCCGACAGCACTGAAGCTTTCTTT. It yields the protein CASSLLLADSTEAFF.

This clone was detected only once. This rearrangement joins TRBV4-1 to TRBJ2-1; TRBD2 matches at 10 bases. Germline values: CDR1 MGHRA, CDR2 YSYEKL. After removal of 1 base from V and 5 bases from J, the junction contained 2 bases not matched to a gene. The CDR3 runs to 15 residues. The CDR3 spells CASSQGTSGNNEQFF. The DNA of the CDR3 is TGCGCCAGCAGCCAAGGGACTAGCGGCAACAATGAGCAGTTCTTC.

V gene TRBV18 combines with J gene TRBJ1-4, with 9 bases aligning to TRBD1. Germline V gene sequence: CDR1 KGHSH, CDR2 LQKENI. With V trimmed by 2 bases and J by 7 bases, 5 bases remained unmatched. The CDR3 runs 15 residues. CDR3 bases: TGTGCCAGCTCACCATTACAGGGGGCAATTGAAAAACTGTTTTTT. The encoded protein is CASSPLQGAIEKLFF.

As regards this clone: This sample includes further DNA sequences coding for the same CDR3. CDR3 protein: CASSGQGGTEAFF. DNA of the CDR3: TGCGCCAGCAGCGGTCAGGGGGGCACTGAAGCTTTCTTT. The rearrangement uses TRBV5-1 and TRBJ1-1, with TRBD1 identical over 7 bases. CDR3 size: 13 residues. Germline lookup yields CDR1 SGHRS and CDR2 YFSETQ. Germline trimming cut 4 bases from V and 4 bases from J; bases unmatched to any gene: 4.

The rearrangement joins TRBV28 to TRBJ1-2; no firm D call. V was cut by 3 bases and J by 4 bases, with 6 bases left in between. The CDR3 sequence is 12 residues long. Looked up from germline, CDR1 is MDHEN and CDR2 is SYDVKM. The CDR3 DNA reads TGTGCCAGCAGTTTTCAGGTCTATGGCTACACCTTC. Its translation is CASSFQVYGYTF.

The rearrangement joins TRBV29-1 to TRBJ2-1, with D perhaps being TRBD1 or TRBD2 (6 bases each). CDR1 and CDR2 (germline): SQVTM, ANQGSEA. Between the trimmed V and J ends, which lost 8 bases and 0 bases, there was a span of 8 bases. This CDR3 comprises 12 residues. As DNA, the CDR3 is TGCAGCTCGGGGGCCTCCTACAATGAGCAGTTCTTC. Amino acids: CSSGASYNEQFF.

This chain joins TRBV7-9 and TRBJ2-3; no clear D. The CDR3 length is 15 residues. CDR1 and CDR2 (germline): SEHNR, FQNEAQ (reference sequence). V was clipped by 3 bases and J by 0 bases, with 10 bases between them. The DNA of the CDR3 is TGTGCCAGCAGCTTTCGCGCACCTAGCACAGATACGCAGTATTTT. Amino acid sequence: CASSFRAPSTDTQYF.

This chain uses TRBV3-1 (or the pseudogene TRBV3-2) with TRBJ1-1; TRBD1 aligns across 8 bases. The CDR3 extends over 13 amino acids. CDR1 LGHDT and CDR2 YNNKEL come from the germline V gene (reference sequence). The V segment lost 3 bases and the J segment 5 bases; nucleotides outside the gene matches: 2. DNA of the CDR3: TGTGCCAGCAGCCAGACAGGGGAAACTGAAGCTTTCTTT. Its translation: CASSQTGETEAFF.

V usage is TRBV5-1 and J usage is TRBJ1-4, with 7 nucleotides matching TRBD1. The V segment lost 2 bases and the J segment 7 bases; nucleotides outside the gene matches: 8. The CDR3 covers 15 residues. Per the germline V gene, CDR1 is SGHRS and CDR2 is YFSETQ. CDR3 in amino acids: CASSLEGGGGEKLFF. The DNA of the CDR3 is TGCGCCAGCAGCTTAGAAGGAGGGGGCGGTGAAAAACTGTTTTTT.

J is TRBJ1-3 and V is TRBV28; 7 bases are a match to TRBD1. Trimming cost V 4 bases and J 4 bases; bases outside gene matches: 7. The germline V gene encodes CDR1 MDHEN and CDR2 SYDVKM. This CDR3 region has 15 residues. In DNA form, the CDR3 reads TGTGCCAGCAGTTCTGACAGGGCGAGGGGAAACACCATATATTTT. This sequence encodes CASSSDRARGNTIYF. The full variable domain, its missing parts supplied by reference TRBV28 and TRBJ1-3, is DVKVTQSSRYLVKRTGEKVFLECVQDMDHENMFWYRQDPGLGLRLIYFSYDVKMKEKGDIPEGYSVSREKKERFSLILESASTNQTSMYLCASSSDRARGNTIYFGEGSWLTVV.

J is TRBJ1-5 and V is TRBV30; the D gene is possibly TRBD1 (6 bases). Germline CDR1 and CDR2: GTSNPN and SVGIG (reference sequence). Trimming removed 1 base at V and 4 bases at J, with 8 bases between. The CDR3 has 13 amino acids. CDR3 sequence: CAWSGTENQPQHF. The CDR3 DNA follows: TGTGCCTGGAGTGGGACAGAAAATCAGCCCCAGCATTTT.

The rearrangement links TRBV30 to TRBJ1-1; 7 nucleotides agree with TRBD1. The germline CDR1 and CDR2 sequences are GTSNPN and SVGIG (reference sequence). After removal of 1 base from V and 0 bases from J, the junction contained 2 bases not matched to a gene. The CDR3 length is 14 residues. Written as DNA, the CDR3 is TGTGCCTGGAGTGGGGACAGCTTGAACACTGAAGCTTTCTTT. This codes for CAWSGDSLNTEAFF. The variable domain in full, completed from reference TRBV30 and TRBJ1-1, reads SQTIHQWPATLVQPVGSPLSLECTVEGTSNPNLYWYRQAAGRGLQLLFYSVGIGQISSEVPQNLSASRPQDRQFILSSKKLLLSDSGFYLCAWSGDSLNTEAFFGQGTRLTVV.

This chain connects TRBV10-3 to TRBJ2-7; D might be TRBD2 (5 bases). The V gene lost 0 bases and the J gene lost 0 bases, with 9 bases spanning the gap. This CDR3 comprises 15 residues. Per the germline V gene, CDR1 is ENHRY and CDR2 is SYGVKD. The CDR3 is CAISESPGNSYEQYF. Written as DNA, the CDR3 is TGTGCCATCAGTGAGTCCCCGGGAAACTCCTACGAGCAGTACTTC.

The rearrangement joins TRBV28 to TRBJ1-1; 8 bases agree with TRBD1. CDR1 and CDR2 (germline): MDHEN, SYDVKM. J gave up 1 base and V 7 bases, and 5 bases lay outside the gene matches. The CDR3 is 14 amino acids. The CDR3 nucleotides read TGTGCCAGCACCACTCAGGGGGCGAACACTGAAGCTTTCTTT. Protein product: CASTTQGANTEAFF.

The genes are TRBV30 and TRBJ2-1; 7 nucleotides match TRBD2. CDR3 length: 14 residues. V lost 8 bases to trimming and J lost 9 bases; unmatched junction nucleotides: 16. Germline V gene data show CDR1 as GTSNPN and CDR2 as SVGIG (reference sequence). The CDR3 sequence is CAGSGGAGGFEQFF. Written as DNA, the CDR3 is TGTGCCGGCTCGGGAGGTGCTGGGGGGTTTGAGCAGTTCTTC.

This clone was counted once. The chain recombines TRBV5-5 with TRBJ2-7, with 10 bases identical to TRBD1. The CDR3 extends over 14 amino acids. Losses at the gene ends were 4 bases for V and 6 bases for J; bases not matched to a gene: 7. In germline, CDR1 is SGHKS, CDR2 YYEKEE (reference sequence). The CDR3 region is CASSPDRGDLEQYF. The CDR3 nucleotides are TGTGCCAGCAGCCCGGACAGGGGGGATCTCGAGCAGTACTTC.

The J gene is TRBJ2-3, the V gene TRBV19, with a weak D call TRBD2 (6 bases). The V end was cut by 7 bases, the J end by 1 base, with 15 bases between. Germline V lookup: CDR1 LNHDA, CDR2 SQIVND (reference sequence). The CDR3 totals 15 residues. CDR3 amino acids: CASTSGTLRTDTQYF. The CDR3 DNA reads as TGTGCCAGTACCTCCGGGACTCTTCGCACAGATACGCAGTATTTT.

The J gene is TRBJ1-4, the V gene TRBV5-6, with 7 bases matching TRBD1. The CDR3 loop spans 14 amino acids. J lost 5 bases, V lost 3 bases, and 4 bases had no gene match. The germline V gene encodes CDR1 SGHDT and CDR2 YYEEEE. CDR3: CASSYGTVNEKLFF. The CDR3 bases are TGTGCCAGCAGCTACGGGACAGTCAATGAAAAACTGTTTTTT.

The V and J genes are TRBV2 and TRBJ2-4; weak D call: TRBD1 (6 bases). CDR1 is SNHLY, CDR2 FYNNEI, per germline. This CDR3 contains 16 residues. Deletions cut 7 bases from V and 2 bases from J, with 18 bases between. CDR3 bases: TGTGCCAGCATCCCGACAGGTCTGGTATCCAAAAACATTCAGTACTTC. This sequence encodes CASIPTGLVSKNIQYF.

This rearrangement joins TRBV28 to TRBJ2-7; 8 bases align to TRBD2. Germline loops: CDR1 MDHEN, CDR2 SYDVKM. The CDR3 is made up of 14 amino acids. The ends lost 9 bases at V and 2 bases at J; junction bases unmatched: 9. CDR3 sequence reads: CASNPTSAPYEQYF. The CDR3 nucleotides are TGTGCCAGTAACCCGACTAGCGCACCCTACGAGCAGTACTTC.